This TCR beta chain was recorded in a study of Ad26.COV2.S vaccination and SARS-CoV-2 variants. This CDR3 is built from 14 residues. Germline values: CDR1 SEHNR, CDR2 FQNEAQ (reference sequence). V was pared by 1 base and J by 2 bases, with 6 bases between. For this clone: The same CDR3 also results from other DNA sequences found in this sample.

The repertoire was sequenced with immunoSEQ multiplex PCR; TCRdb's copy has only in-frame clones and lacks some. The sample has about 320,000 clones; just under 85% are singletons. Treatment described: over 15 received Ad26.COV2.S at low or high dose, single or two shots; roughly 5 received placebo; per-sample allocation not given. Samples were taken on day 63 after the first vaccine or placebo injection. The TCR was taken from a person aged 18 to 65 who received the Ad26.COV2.S COVID-19 vaccine or a placebo. The specimen was peripheral blood, collected in a trial of Ad26.COV2.S vaccine versus placebo. V usage is TRBV7-9 and J usage is TRBJ1-3; TRBD1 might be the D (5 bases). CDR3 sequence reads: CASSLGGTGNTIYF. DNA for the CDR3: TGTGCCAGCAGCTTAGGGGGCACTGGAAACACCATATATTTT.